This passage covers 16 T cell receptor beta chains from one sample sequenced in a study of blood T cell repertoires in COVID-19. The repertoire was sequenced with immunoSEQ multiplex PCR; TCRdb's copy has only in-frame clones and lacks some. The table records 200,000 or so clones, roughly nine tenths of them present only once. Sequencing was performed on PBMCs or T cells enriched from blood (not recorded which). The receptor source for this set is a woman aged 18-30 years in a cohort exposed to, infected with or recovered from COVID-19 (not recorded which).

The chain links TRBV19 to TRBJ2-4, with TRBD1 matching over 9 bases. Looked up from germline, CDR1 is LNHDA and CDR2 is SQIVND (reference sequence). The CDR3 is made up of 14 amino acids. Trimming took 5 bases from V and 3 from J; bases not matched to a gene: 2. CDR3 sequence reads: CASSGTGHKNIQYF. In nucleotides, the CDR3 is TGTGCCAGTAGTGGGACAGGGCACAAAAACATTCAGTACTTC.

The chain carries TRBV12-5 and TRBJ1-1; D uncertain. The V and J ends lost 1 base and 2 bases respectively, with 11 bases between them. The CDR3 covers 15 residues. Per germline, CDR1 LGHNT and CDR2 FRNRAP. The CDR3 reads CASGLGLGGNTEAFF. CDR3 coding DNA: TGTGCTAGTGGTTTGGGCTTGGGAGGAAACACTGAAGCTTTCTTT.

This chain links TRBV18 with TRBJ1-2; possible D gene TRBD1, 5 bases. The germline CDR1 and CDR2 sequences are KGHSH and LQKENI. Trimming removed 4 bases from V and 7 bases from J, with 19 bases in between. CDR3 length: 15 residues. CDR3 DNA sequence: TGTGCCAGCTCACGGGATCTGGGGCTAAAAGGTGGCTACACCTTC. This sequence encodes CASSRDLGLKGGYTF.

The CDR3: CAISEGRTGVGPLHF. The CDR3 nucleotides read TGTGCCATCAGTGAGGGCAGGACCGGGGTGGGACCCCTCCACTTT. The chain is built from TRBV10-3 and TRBJ1-6; no reliable D call. The germline gives CDR1 ENHRY, CDR2 SYGVKD. Trimming left V 2 bases short and J 12 bases short, with 17 bases between. There are 15 residues in the CDR3.

The chain joins TRBV7-9 to TRBJ2-1; maybe TRBD2 (5 bases). Trimming shortened V by 2 bases and J by 3 bases, and 11 bases separated the two germline ends. Looked up from germline, CDR1 is SEHNR and CDR2 is FQNEAQ (reference sequence). This CDR3 has 15 amino acids. CDR3 in DNA: TGTGCCAGCAGCTTATTAATAGGACTCTACAATGAGCAGTTCTTC. The encoded protein is CASSLLIGLYNEQFF.

This chain's CDR3 is CASSLESGTGAGYTF. CDR3 nucleotides: TGTGCCAGCAGTTTGGAATCCGGGACAGGCGCTGGCTACACCTTC. The chain has TRBV28 and TRBJ1-2; 8 bases agree with TRBD1. CDR3 length equals 15 residues. Trimming at V came to 3 bases and at J to 7 bases, leaving 10 bases not matched to a gene. Germline V gives CDR1 MDHEN, CDR2 SYDVKM.

The chain employs TRBV19 and TRBJ1-6; TRBD1 aligns across 7 bases. The CDR3 contains 15 residues. Germline CDR1 LNHDA, CDR2 SQIVND (reference sequence). The junction had 9 bases not matched to a gene; V was cut back by 3 bases and J by 10 bases. The CDR3 loop reads CASSMERQGNSPLHF. The CDR3 nucleotides read TGTGCCAGTAGTATGGAGAGACAGGGAAACTCACCCCTCCACTTT.

The V gene is TRBV19, the J gene TRBJ2-1; D unresolved. CDR3 size: 14 residues. From germline, CDR1 is LNHDA and CDR2 SQIVND (reference sequence). V was shortened by 7 bases and J by 4 bases, with 14 bases between the two germline ends. The CDR3 region is CASTTVSSYNEQFF. CDR3 DNA: TGTGCCAGTACAACAGTTTCTTCATACAATGAGCAGTTCTTC.

Only one count was recorded for this clone. The chain combines TRBV5-1 with TRBJ2-7; 7 positions agree with TRBD1. The CDR3 totals 16 residues. Germline V lookup: CDR1 SGHRS, CDR2 YFSETQ. J gave up 1 base and V 7 bases, and 14 bases lay outside the gene matches. CDR3: CASSASAGTASYEQYF. CDR3 sequence (DNA): TGCGCCAGCTCTGCGTCCGCCGGGACAGCATCCTACGAGCAGTACTTC.

CDR3 sequence reads: CASSQHGTSGTEVQFF. The CDR3 coding sequence is TGTGCCAGCAGCCAGCACGGGACTAGCGGGACGGAAGTGCAGTTCTTC. V is TRBV4-2 and J is TRBJ2-1; 13 bases align to TRBD2. V dropped 3 bases and J dropped 12; count of bases not matched to a gene: 11. CDR3 length: 16 amino acids. Germline V CDR1 and CDR2: LGHNA, YNFKEQ.

The chain employs TRBV24-1 and TRBJ2-5, with D perhaps TRBD1 (7 bases). V was shortened by 4 bases and J by 5 bases, with 22 bases between the two germline ends. The CDR3 covers 17 residues. Germline lookup yields CDR1 KGHDR and CDR2 SFDVKD. CDR3 region: CATSEAPGQLGGETQYF. CDR3 nucleotides: TGTGCCACCAGTGAAGCCCCGGGACAGCTCGGAGGGGAGACCCAGTACTTC.

The J gene is TRBJ2-3, the V gene TRBV3-1 (or the pseudogene TRBV3-2), with unresolved D. This CDR3 has 13 amino acids. V was clipped by 0 bases and J by 3 bases, with 4 bases between them. The germline gives CDR1 LGHDT, CDR2 YNNKEL (reference sequence). CDR3 coding DNA: TGTGCCAGCAGCCAAGAAGAGACAGATACGCAGTATTTT. It specifies CASSQEETDTQYF.

The chain recombines TRBV5-1 with TRBJ2-1; TRBD2 matches 11 bases. Germline assignment: CDR1 SGHRS and CDR2 YFSETQ. V shed 0 bases and J 7 bases; nucleotides not matched to a gene: 9. This CDR3 is built from 17 residues. The CDR3 reads CASSLASSGGFLNEQFF. The CDR3 nucleotides read TGCGCCAGCAGCTTGGCGTCTAGCGGGGGGTTCTTGAATGAGCAGTTCTTC.

This CDR3 reads CASSAGQGADTQYF. The CDR3 region has the DNA TGTGCCAGCTCAGCGGGACAGGGGGCAGATACGCAGTATTTT. The rearrangement links TRBV18 to TRBJ2-3, with TRBD1 matching 11 bases. The V segment lost 5 bases and the J segment 4 bases; nucleotides outside the gene matches: 2. The CDR3 contains 14 residues. The V gene's germline CDR1 is KGHSH and CDR2 LQKENI.

This clone showed up just once. The CDR3 end shows no conserved phenylalanine or tryptophan, and so a read error is likely. CDR3 amino acids: CASSPGQGDTEAFS. The DNA for the CDR3 is TGCGCCAGCAGCCCCGGACAGGGGGACACTGAAGCTTTCTCT. V and J are TRBV5-1 and TRBJ1-1; 10 nucleotides match TRBD1. Trimming removed 4 bases from V and 3 bases from J; junction bases left unmatched: 3. Looked up from germline, CDR1 is SGHRS and CDR2 is YFSETQ. The CDR3 spans 14 residues.

The genes are TRBV10-3 and TRBJ2-7; D remains unclear. Trimming left V 0 bases short and J 2 bases short, with 11 bases between. Germline CDR1 and CDR2: ENHRY and SYGVKD. The CDR3 spans 15 residues. DNA of the CDR3: TGTGCCATCAGTGAGTCTTACAGTATGGCCTACGAGCAGTACTTC. This encodes CAISESYSMAYEQYF.